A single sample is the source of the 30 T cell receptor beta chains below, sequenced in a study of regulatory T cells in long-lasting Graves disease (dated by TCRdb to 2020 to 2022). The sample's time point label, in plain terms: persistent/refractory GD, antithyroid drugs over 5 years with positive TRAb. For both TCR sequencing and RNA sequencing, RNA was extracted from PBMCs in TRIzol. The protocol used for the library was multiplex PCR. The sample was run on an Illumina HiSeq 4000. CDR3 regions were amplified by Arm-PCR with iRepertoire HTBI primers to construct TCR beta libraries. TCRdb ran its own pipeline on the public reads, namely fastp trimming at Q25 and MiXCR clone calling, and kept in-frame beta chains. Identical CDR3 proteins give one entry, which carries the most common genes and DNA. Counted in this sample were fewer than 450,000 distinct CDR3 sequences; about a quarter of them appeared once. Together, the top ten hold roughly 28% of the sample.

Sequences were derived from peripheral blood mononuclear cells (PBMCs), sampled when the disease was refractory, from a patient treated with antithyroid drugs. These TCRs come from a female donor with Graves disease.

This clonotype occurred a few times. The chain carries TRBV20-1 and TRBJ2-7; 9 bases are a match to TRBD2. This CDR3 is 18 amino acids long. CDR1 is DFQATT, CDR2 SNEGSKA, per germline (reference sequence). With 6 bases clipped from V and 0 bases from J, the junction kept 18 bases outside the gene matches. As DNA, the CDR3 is TGCAGTGCGGAACCGGGACTAGCCTTCACCAAGGGCTCCTACGAGCAGTACTTC. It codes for CSAEPGLAFTKGSYEQYF.

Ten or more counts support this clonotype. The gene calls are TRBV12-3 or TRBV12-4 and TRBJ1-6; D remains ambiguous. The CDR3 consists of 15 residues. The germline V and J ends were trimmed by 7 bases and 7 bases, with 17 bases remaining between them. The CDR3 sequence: CASTRTRNPNSPLHF. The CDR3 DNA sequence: TGTGCCAGCACCCGGACGCGGAACCCGAATTCACCCCTCCACTTT.

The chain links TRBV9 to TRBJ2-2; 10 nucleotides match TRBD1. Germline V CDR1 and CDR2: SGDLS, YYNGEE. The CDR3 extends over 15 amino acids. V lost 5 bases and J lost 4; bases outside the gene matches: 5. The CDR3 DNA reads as TGTGCCAGCAGGCCGGGACAGGGGCCCACCGGGGAGCTGTTTTTT. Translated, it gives CASRPGQGPTGELFF. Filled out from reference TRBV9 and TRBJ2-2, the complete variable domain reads DSGVTQTPKHLITATGQRVTLRCSPRSGDLSVYWYQQSLDQGLQFLIQYYNGEERAKGNILERFSAQQFPDLHSELNLSSLELGDSALYFCASRPGQGPTGELFFGEGSRLTVL.

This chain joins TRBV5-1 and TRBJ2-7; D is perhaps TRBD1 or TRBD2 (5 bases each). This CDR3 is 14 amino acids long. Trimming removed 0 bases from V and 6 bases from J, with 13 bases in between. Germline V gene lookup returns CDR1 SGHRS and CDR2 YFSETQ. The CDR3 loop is CASSLVRGLGEQYF. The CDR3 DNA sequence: TGCGCCAGCAGCTTGGTGAGGGGATTGGGCGAGCAGTACTTC.

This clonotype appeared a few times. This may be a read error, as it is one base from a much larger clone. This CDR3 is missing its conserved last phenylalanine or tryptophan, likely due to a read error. CDR3 sequence (DNA): TGTGCCAGCAGTGATACAGGGATTAACTATGGCTACACCTCC. Protein product: CASSDTGINYGYTS. The chain combines TRBV28 with TRBJ1-2, with D perhaps TRBD1 (6 bases). The CDR3 runs to 14 residues. Deletions cut 5 bases from V and 1 base from J, with 11 bases between. Germline V gene sequence: CDR1 MDHEN, CDR2 SYDVKM.

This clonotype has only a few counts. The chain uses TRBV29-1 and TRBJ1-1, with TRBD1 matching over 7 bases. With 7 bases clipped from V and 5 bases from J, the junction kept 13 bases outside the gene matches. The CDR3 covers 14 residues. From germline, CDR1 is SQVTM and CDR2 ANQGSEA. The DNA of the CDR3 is TGCAGCGCTGCACAGGGGACGAGGGGGACTGAAGCTTTCTTT. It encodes CSAAQGTRGTEAFF.

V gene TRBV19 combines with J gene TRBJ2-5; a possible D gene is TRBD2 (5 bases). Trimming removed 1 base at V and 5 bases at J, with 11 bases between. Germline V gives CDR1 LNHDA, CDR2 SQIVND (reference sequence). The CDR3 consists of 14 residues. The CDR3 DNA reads TGTGCCAGTAGTATAGGGGGAGTTGGGGAGACCCAGTACTTC. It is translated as CASSIGGVGETQYF.

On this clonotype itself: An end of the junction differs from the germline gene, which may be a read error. CDR3: CASSQDQYSGANVLIF. The CDR3 nucleotides are TGCGCCAGCAGCCAAGATCAATATTCTGGGGCCAACGTCCTGATTTTC. This chain links TRBV4-3 with TRBJ2-6, with a weak D call TRBD1 (5 bases). The CDR3 is 16 residues long. Germline CDR1 is LGHNA and CDR2 is YSLEER.

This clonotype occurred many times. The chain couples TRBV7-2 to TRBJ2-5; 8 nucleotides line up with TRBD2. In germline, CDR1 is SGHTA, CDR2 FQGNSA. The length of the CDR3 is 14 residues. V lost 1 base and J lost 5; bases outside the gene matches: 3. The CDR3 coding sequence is TGTGCCAGCAGCTTAGATAGACTAGCGGAGACCCAGTACTTC. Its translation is CASSLDRLAETQYF.

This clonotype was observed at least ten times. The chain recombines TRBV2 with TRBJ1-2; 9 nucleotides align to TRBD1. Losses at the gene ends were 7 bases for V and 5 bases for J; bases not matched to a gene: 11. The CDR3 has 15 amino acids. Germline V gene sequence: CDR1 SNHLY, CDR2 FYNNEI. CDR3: CASNYNTGGHYGYTF. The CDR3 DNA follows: TGTGCCAGCAACTACAATACAGGGGGCCATTATGGCTACACCTTC.

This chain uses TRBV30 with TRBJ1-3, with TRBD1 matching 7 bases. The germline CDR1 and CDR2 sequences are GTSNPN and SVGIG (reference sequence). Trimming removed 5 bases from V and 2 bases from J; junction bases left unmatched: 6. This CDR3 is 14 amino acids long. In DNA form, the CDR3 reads TGTGCCTGGGGGGACAGTTTTCCTGGAAACACCATATATTTT. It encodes CAWGDSFPGNTIYF.

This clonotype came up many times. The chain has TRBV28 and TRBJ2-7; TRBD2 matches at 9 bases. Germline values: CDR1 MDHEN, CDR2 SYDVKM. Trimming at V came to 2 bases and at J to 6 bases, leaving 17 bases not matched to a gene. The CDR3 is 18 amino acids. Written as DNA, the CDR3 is TGTGCCAGCAGTTTACCCGCGAAGGGACTAGCTCAGAGGGGCGAGCAGTACTTC. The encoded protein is CASSLPAKGLAQRGEQYF. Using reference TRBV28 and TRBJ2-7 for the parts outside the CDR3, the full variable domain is DVKVTQSSRYLVKRTGEKVFLECVQDMDHENMFWYRQDPGLGLRLIYFSYDVKMKEKGDIPEGYSVSREKKERFSLILESASTNQTSMYLCASSLPAKGLAQRGEQYFGPGTRLTVT.

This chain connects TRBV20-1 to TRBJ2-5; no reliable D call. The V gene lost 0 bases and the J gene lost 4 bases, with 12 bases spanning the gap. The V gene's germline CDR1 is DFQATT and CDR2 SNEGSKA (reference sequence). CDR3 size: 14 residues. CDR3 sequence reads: CSARDRFPGETQYF. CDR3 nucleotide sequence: TGCAGTGCTAGAGATCGATTTCCAGGAGAGACCCAGTACTTC.

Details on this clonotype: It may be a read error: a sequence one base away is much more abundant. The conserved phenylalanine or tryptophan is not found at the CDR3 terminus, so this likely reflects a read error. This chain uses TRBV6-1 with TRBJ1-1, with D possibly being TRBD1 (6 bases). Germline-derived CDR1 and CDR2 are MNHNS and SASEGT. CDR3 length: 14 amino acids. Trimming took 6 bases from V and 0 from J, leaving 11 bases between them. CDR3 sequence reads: CASRVDSMNTEAFL. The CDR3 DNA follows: TGTGCCAGCAGGGTGGACAGTATGAACACTGAAGCTTTCCTT.

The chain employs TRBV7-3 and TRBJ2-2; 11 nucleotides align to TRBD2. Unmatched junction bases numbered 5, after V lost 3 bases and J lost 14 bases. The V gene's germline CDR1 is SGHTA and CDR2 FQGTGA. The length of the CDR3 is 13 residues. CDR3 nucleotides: TGTGCCAGCAGCTTCGGACTAGCGGGTGACCTGTTTTTT. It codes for CASSFGLAGDLFF. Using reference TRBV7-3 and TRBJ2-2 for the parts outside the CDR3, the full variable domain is GAGVSQTPSNKVTEKGKYVELRCDPISGHTALYWYRQSLGQGPEFLIYFQGTGAADDSGLPNDRFFAVRPEGSVSTLKIQRTERGDSAVYLCASSFGLAGDLFFGEGSRLTVL.

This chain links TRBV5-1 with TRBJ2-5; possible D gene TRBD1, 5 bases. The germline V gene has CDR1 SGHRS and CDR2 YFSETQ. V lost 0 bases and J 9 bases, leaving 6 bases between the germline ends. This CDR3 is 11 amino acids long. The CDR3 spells CASSLEGAQYF. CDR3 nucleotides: TGCGCCAGCAGCTTGGAAGGGGCCCAGTACTTC.

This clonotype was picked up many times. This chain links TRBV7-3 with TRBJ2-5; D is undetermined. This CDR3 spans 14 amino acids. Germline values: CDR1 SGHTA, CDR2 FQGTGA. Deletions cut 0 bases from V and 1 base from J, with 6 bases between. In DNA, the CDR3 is TGTGCCAGCAGCTTAACTGGCAGCCAAGAGACCCAGTACTTC. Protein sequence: CASSLTGSQETQYF.

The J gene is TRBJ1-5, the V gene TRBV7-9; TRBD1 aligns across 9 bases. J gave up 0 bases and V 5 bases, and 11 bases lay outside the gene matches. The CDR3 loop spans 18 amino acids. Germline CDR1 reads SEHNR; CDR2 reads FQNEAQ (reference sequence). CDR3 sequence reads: CASSLIIGTGISNQPQHF. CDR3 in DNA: TGTGCCAGCAGCCTTATTATCGGGACAGGGATTAGCAATCAGCCCCAGCATTTT.

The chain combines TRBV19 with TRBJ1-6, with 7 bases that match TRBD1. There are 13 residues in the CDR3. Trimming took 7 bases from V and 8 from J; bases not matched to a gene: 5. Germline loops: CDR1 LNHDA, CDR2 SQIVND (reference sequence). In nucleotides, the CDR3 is TGTGCCAGTAACAATGACAGGGATTCACCCCTCCACTTT. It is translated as CASNNDRDSPLHF.

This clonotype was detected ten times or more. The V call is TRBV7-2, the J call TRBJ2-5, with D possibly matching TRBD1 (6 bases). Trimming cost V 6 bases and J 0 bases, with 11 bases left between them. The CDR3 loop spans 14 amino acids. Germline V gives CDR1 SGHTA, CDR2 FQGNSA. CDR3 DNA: TGTGCCAGCAGGAGTTACAGGGACCAAGAGACCCAGTACTTC. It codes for CASRSYRDQETQYF.

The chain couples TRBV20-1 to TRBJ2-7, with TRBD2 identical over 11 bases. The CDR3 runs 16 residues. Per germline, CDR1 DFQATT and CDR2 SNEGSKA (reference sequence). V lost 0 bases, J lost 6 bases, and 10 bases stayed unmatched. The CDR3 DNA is TGCAGTGCTAGAGAAACTAGCGGGAGAAGGTGGGCCGAGCAGTACTTC. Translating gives CSARETSGRRWAEQYF.

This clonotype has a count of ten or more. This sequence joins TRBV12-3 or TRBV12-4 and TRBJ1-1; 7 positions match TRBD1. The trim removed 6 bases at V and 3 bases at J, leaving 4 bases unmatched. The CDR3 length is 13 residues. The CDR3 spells CASRGQTHTEAFF. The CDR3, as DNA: TGTGCCAGCAGGGGACAGACCCACACTGAAGCTTTCTTT.

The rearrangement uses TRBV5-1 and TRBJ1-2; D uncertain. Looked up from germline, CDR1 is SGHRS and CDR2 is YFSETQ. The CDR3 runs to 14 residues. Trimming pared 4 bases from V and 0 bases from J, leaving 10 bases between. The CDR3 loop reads CASSLTSANYGYTF. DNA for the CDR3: TGCGCCAGCAGCCTGACAAGTGCTAACTATGGCTACACCTTC.

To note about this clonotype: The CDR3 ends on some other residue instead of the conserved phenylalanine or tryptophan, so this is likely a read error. Written as DNA, the CDR3 is TGCAGCGTCAAGGGGCCAGGAGATAATTCACCCCTCCACCTT. It specifies CSVKGPGDNSPLHL. The chain recombines TRBV29-1 with TRBJ1-6, with D maybe TRBD1 (5 bases). Germline values: CDR1 SQVTM, CDR2 ANQGSEA. V was cut by 6 bases and J by 5 bases, with 14 bases left in between. The length of the CDR3 is 14 residues.

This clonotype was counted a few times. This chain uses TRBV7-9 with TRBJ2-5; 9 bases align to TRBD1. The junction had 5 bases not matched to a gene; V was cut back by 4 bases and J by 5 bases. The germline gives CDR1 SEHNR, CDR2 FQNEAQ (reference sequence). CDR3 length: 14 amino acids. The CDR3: CASSSQGAAETQYF. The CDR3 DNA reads TGTGCCAGCAGCTCACAGGGGGCGGCCGAGACCCAGTACTTC.

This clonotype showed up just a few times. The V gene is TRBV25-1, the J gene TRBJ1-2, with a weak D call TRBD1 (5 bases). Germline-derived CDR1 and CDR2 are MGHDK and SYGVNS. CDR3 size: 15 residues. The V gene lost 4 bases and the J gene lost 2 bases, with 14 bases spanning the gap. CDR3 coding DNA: TGTGCCAGCAGTGTCCAGGAGGCAGGGAACTATGGCTACACCTTC. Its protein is CASSVQEAGNYGYTF.

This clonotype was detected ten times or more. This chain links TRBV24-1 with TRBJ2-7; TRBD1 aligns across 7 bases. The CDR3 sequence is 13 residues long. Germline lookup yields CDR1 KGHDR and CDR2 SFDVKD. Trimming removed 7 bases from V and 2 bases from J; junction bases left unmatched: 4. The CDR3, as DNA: TGTGCCACCAGCGACACAGGGGCCTACGAGCAGTACTTC. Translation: CATSDTGAYEQYF.

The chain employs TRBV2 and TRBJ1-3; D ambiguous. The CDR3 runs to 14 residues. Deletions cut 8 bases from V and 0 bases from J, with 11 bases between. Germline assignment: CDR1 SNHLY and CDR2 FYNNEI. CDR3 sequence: CASGPLDSGNTIYF. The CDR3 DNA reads TGTGCCAGCGGACCGCTAGACTCTGGAAACACCATATATTTT.

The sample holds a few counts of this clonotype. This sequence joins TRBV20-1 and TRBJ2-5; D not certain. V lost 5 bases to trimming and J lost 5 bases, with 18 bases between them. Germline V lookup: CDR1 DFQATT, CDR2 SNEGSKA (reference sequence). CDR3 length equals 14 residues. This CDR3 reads CSASGAVLRETQYF. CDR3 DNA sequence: TGCAGTGCTTCCGGAGCCGTCTTACGGGAGACCCAGTACTTC.

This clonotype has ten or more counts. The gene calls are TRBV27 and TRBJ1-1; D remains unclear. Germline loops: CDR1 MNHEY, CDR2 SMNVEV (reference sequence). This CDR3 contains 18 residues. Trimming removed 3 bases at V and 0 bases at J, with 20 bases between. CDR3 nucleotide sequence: TGTGCCAGCAGTTTCTCCCCCGAGCACCTAGGGTTGAACACTGAAGCTTTCTTT. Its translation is CASSFSPEHLGLNTEAFF.